This is a list of T cell receptor beta chains from one sample in a study of neurological immune-mediated disorders. TCRdb recomputed calls from the 5' RACE reads with MiXCR, one row per CDR3 protein. Of fewer than 20,000 distinct CDR3 sequences listed, approximately 15% are singletons. The sample taken for sequencing was CD4+ T cells from blood. The origin of the receptors is a woman aged 60-70 years with HTLV-1-associated myelopathy (HAM/TSP). CDR3s leave out the opening cysteine and the closing phenylalanine or tryptophan. A D gene is named only where the DNA matches it firmly. Rows give clone size only sometimes, using once, few, many, or a class for an expanded clone.

D: TRBD1; size: medium-sized; V: TRBV20-1; CDR3: SCPSRDRAGLPGYT
D: -; size: many; V: TRBV7-2; CDR3: ASSPLSLPDEQF
D: TRBD2; size: many; V: TRBV4-2; CDR3: ASSQETSGANIQY
D: -; size: many; V: TRBV10-3; CDR3: AISESPNSYNEQF
D: TRBD2; size: many; V: TRBV20-1; CDR3: SADGASGRNNEQF
D: -; size: -; V: TRBV5-1; CDR3: ASSPGQATFSYEQY
D: -; size: many; V: TRBV5-1; CDR3: ASSFSRDTDTQY
D: TRBD2; size: many; V: TRBV20-1; CDR3: SASAGTSGRYEQY
D: -; size: many; V: TRBV20-1; CDR3: SARALLDRQETQY
D: -; size: many; V: TRBV6-6; CDR3: ASSYSSIASTGELF
D: TRBD1; size: many; V: TRBV18; CDR3: ASSRGQGSWETQY
D: -; size: -; V: TRBV6-6; CDR3: AGWRRDQPQH
D: TRBD2; size: medium-sized; V: TRBV20-1; CDR3: SARDGLAGAREQY
D: -; size: many; V: TRBV21-1; CDR3: ARGTEAF
D: -; size: many; V: TRBV5-6; CDR3: ASSAFTTSGNTIY
D: -; size: many; V: TRBV9; CDR3: ASSVIKGEVNEQF
D: -; size: -; V: TRBV18; CDR3: ASSSVFSGELF
D: -; size: many; V: TRBV7-2; CDR3: ASKTGGRGGNEQF
D: -; size: once; V: TRBV5-1; CDR3: ASSGAGGSGNTIY
D: -; size: many; V: TRBV7-2; CDR3: ASSLLQGYWGYT
D: -; size: many; V: TRBV3-1; CDR3: ASSKGGAAF
D: TRBD2; size: medium-sized; V: TRBV10-2; CDR3: ASRPSVAGGIWDTDTQY
D: TRBD1; size: many; V: TRBV5-6; CDR3: ASTLGTGSADTQY